This T cell receptor (beta chain) emerged from a study of high-grade serous ovarian cancer treatment subgroups. Some clones are missing from TCRdb's copy, which holds only in-frame ones; the method was immunoSEQ multiplex PCR. The sample has roughly 4,600 clones; approximately 76% are singletons. Of note for this clone: Its antigen is as yet unknown.

CDR1 SQVTM and CDR2 ANQGSEA come from the germline V gene. The CDR3 is 12 residues long. The study, taken as a whole, reports: The analyses considered CDR3 and ignored CDR1 and CDR2. Different patients shared almost no repertoire; same-patient tumors shared roughly 0.095 to 0.85.

Tumor tissue was taken before any definitive surgery or chemotherapy was given. Sequenced material: tumor tissue. The chain employs TRBV29-1 and TRBJ2-7; 9 positions match TRBD2. The source of this sequence is a human donor with high-grade serous ovarian cancer. The CDR3 here is CAGGGASYEQYF. CDR3 sequence (DNA): TGCGCGGGGGGGGGAGCGAGCTACGAGCAGTACTTC.